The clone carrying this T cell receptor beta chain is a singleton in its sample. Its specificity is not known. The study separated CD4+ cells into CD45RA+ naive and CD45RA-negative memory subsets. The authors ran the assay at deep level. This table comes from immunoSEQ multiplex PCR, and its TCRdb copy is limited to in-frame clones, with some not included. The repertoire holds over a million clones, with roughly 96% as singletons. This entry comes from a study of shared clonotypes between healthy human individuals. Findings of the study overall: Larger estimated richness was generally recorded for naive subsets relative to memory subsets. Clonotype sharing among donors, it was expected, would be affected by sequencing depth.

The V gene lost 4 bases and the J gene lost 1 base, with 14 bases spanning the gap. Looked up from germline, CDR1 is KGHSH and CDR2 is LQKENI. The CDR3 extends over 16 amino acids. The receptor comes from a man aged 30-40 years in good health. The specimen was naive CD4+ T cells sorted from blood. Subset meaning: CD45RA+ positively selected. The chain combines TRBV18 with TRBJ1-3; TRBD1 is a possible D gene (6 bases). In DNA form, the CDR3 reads TGTGCCAGCTCACTAAGAACAGGGTCGTCTGGAAACACCATATATTTT. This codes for CASSLRTGSSGNTIYF.